The next 20 T cell receptor beta chains were all read from a single sample in a study of regulatory T cells in long-lasting Graves disease. Time point noted: persistent/refractory GD, antithyroid drugs over 5 years with positive TRAb. Extracted PBMC RNA gave rise to the TCR library. Investigators prepared the TCR beta libraries by applying iRepertoire HTBI primers and Arm-PCR of CDR3 regions. From the multiplex PCR reads, TCRdb called clonotypes with MiXCR, one entry per CDR3 protein. Here the sample spans roughly 500,000 distinct CDR3 sequences, roughly 23% being singletons. This specimen consisted of peripheral blood mononuclear cells (PBMCs), obtained when the disease was refractory, from a patient treated with antithyroid drugs. These TCRs come from a female donor with Graves disease.

The rearrangement uses TRBV6-5 and TRBJ1-1; no firm D call. V dropped 4 bases and J dropped 7 bases, with 13 bases sitting between them. The CDR3 extends over 13 amino acids. From germline, CDR1 is MNHEY and CDR2 SVGAGI. CDR3 sequence reads: CASSWGGESEAFF. CDR3 DNA sequence: TGTGCCAGCAGTTGGGGAGGAGAGAGTGAAGCTTTCTTT.

The CDR3 is CASRRDRGFIGELFF. The DNA for the CDR3 is TGTGCCAGCAGGCGGGACAGGGGTTTCATCGGGGAGCTGTTTTTT. This rearrangement joins TRBV10-3 to TRBJ2-2; 10 bases map to TRBD1. The V gene end was trimmed by 10 bases and the J gene end by 7 bases; junction bases not matched to a gene: 12. CDR1 and CDR2 (germline): ENHRY, SYGVKD. There are 15 residues in the CDR3.

There are a few counts of this clonotype. This sequence joins TRBV20-1 and TRBJ1-1; possible D gene TRBD1, 5 bases. V shed 5 bases and J shed 5 bases, with 12 bases lying between them. Germline V gene data show CDR1 as DFQATT and CDR2 as SNEGSKA (reference sequence). This CDR3 is 12 amino acids long. The CDR3 nucleotides read TGCAGTGCTGAGAGGGGACCTACTGAAGCTTTCTTT. Protein sequence: CSAERGPTEAFF.

This clonotype appeared many times. The chain has TRBV6-1 and TRBJ2-7, with TRBD2 as a possible D gene (5 bases). The germline V gene encodes CDR1 MNHNS and CDR2 SASEGT. The CDR3 runs to 13 residues. V lost 7 bases and J 0 bases, leaving 10 bases between the germline ends. CDR3 sequence reads: CASKVGSSYEQYF. The CDR3 DNA sequence: TGTGCCAGCAAGGTTGGGAGCTCCTACGAGCAGTACTTC.

As regards this clonotype: This may arise from a read error, as a much more abundant clone is one base away. The V gene is TRBV11-2, the J gene TRBJ1-2; TRBD1 matches 10 bases. CDR1 is SGHAT and CDR2 is FQNNGV in the germline V gene. There are 15 residues in the CDR3. The V gene end was trimmed by 2 bases and the J gene end by 3 bases; junction bases not matched to a gene: 3. The CDR3 bases are TGTGCCAGCAGCTTACGACAGGGGGCGCACTATGGCTACACCTTC. As protein: CASSLRQGAHYGYTF.

The table lists this clonotype with many counts. V and J are TRBV12-3 or TRBV12-4 and TRBJ1-5, with D uncertain. V dropped 6 bases and J dropped 0 bases, with 12 bases sitting between them. This CDR3 has 15 amino acids. Written as DNA, the CDR3 is TGTGCCAGCAGCCCGGACCGGTATAGCAATCAGCCCCAGCATTTT. Protein sequence: CASSPDRYSNQPQHF.

This clonotype was detected ten times or more. The chain carries TRBV11-2 and TRBJ2-2; D gene unclear. This CDR3 is 15 amino acids long. CDR1 is SGHAT and CDR2 is FQNNGV in the germline V gene. V was pared by 5 bases and J by 2 bases, with 12 bases between. The CDR3 nucleotides are TGTGCCAGCAGCCCCCGGTCGGATAACACCGGGGAGCTGTTTTTT. Translation: CASSPRSDNTGELFF.

J is TRBJ1-1 and V is TRBV30, with D unclear. The CDR3 has 12 residues. Germline CDR1 is GTSNPN and CDR2 is SVGIG (reference sequence). Trimming took off 2 bases at V and 4 bases at J, with 8 bases between the two ends. Here the CDR3 reads CAWSFLGTEAFF. Written as DNA, the CDR3 is TGTGCCTGGAGTTTCCTGGGCACTGAAGCTTTCTTT. The complete variable domain, with remaining parts taken from reference TRBV30 and TRBJ1-1, reads SQTIHQWPATLVQPVGSPLSLECTVEGTSNPNLYWYRQAAGRGLQLLFYSVGIGQISSEVPQNLSASRPQDRQFILSSKKLLLSDSGFYLCAWSFLGTEAFFGQGTRLTVV.

V usage is TRBV27 and J usage is TRBJ2-2, with D possibly matching TRBD1 (6 bases). The V gene lost 5 bases and the J gene lost 2 bases, with 15 bases spanning the gap. The CDR3 contains 16 residues. Germline V lookup: CDR1 MNHEY, CDR2 SMNVEV (reference sequence). The DNA for the CDR3 is TGTGCCAGCAGTCAAGGACAGCAAATAAACACCGGGGAGCTGTTTTTT. As protein: CASSQGQQINTGELFF.

The CDR3 DNA reads as TGTGCCAGTAGTCCCTCAGGTGGGGGGAGGAAGCCCCAGCATTTT. It encodes CASSPSGGGRKPQHF. The V gene is TRBV19, the J gene TRBJ1-5, with D possibly matching TRBD1 (5 bases). This CDR3 is 15 amino acids long. CDR1 is LNHDA and CDR2 is SQIVND in the germline V gene (reference sequence). The ends were cut back, 5 bases at V and 8 bases at J, with 19 bases in the middle.

This clonotype was counted a few times. Just one base apart from a much larger clone, this may be a read error. This sequence joins TRBV27 and TRBJ1-1, with 8 bases matching TRBD1. Germline CDR1 is MNHEY and CDR2 is SMNVEV (reference sequence). The CDR3 runs to 15 residues. Written as DNA, the CDR3 is TGTGCCAGCAGTCCCCAGACAGGGGAAGACACTGGAGCTTTCTTT. Translating it yields CASSPQTGEDTGAFF.

This clonotype was observed at least ten times. This CDR3 is CASTDGPRAEQYF. CDR3 nucleotide sequence: TGTGCCAGCACTGACGGACCGCGGGCAGAGCAGTACTTC. The chain links TRBV12-3 or TRBV12-4 to TRBJ2-7; TRBD2 is a possible D gene (5 bases). The ends were cut back, 7 bases at V and 7 bases at J, with 17 bases in the middle. CDR3 length: 13 residues.

This clonotype was recorded at least ten times. The chain is built from TRBV11-2 and TRBJ2-5; D gene ambiguous. The CDR3 loop spans 12 amino acids. The ends were cut back, 0 bases at V and 10 bases at J, with 9 bases in the middle. From germline, CDR1 is SGHAT and CDR2 FQNNGV. CDR3: CASSLDRSGQYF. The CDR3 region has the DNA TGTGCCAGCAGCTTAGATCGGTCGGGCCAGTACTTC.

This clonotype was seen repeatedly, ten times or more. The V gene is TRBV12-3 or TRBV12-4, the J gene TRBJ2-2; D ambiguous. The ends were cut back, 2 bases at V and 6 bases at J, with 4 bases in the middle. This CDR3 contains 12 residues. The CDR3 is CASSLFAGELFF. In DNA, the CDR3 is TGTGCCAGCAGTTTATTTGCCGGGGAGCTGTTTTTT.

This clonotype has at least ten counts. The V gene is TRBV6-5, the J gene TRBJ1-6; 7 nucleotides align to TRBD1. The J segment lost 7 bases and the V segment lost 2 bases, leaving 11 bases of the junction unmatched. The CDR3 is 17 residues long. Germline V lookup: CDR1 MNHEY, CDR2 SVGAGI. CDR3: CASSYRTGTEPNSPLHF. The CDR3 DNA follows: TGTGCCAGCAGTTACCGTACCGGGACAGAACCAAATTCACCCCTCCACTTT.

This chain joins TRBV6-2 or TRBV6-3 and TRBJ2-3; D ambiguous. Trimming left V 5 bases short and J 0 bases short, with 15 bases between. Per germline, CDR1 MNHEY and CDR2 SVGEGT. This CDR3 is 16 amino acids long. CDR3: CASSPLGGGSTDTQYF. CDR3 DNA: TGTGCCAGCAGTCCTCTGGGCGGCGGAAGCACAGATACGCAGTATTTT.

The chain couples TRBV7-6 to TRBJ1-1; D gene unclear. V shed 4 bases and J shed 3 bases, with 15 bases lying between them. This CDR3 has 15 residues. Looked up from germline, CDR1 is SGHVS and CDR2 is FNYEAQ. CDR3 DNA: TGTGCCAGCAGCTCAGGAAAGGCCGGGGACACTGAAGCTTTCTTT. Its protein is CASSSGKAGDTEAFF. The whole variable domain, filled in from reference TRBV7-6 and TRBJ1-1, reads GAGVSQSPRYKVTKRGQDVALRCDPISGHVSLYWYRQALGQGPEFLTYFNYEAQQDKSGLPNDRFSAERPEGSISTLTIQRTEQRDSAMYRCASSSGKAGDTEAFFGQGTRLTVV.

The chain combines TRBV28 with TRBJ2-7, with D perhaps matching TRBD1 or TRBD2 (5 bases each). The CDR3 consists of 14 residues. V was shortened by 8 bases and J by 2 bases, with 16 bases between the two germline ends. Looked up from germline, CDR1 is MDHEN and CDR2 is SYDVKM. In nucleotides, the CDR3 is TGTGCCAGCCTCGACCGGGGCGTTACCTACGAGCAGTACTTC. Translated: CASLDRGVTYEQYF. The full variable domain, rest sourced from reference TRBV28 and TRBJ2-7, is DVKVTQSSRYLVKRTGEKVFLECVQDMDHENMFWYRQDPGLGLRLIYFSYDVKMKEKGDIPEGYSVSREKKERFSLILESASTNQTSMYLCASLDRGVTYEQYFGPGTRLTVT.

This clonotype has just a few counts. The chain is built from TRBV19 and TRBJ1-5; a weak D match, TRBD1 (6 bases). This CDR3 contains 15 residues. Germline values: CDR1 LNHDA, CDR2 SQIVND (reference sequence). V was cut by 1 base and J by 2 bases, with 9 bases left in between. This CDR3 is CASSIGTEGNQPQHF. The CDR3 DNA follows: TGTGCCAGTAGTATAGGGACAGAGGGCAATCAGCCCCAGCATTTT.

In this sample, this clonotype turned up many times. The gene calls are TRBV20-1 and TRBJ2-5, with D perhaps assigned TRBD1 or TRBD2 (6 bases each). There are 13 residues in the CDR3. Germline lookup yields CDR1 DFQATT and CDR2 SNEGSKA (reference sequence). The ends were cut back, 5 bases at V and 5 bases at J, with 15 bases in the middle. CDR3 residues: CSASGGGPETQYF. The CDR3 DNA follows: TGCAGTGCTTCCGGAGGGGGTCCGGAGACCCAGTACTTC.